Included here is one T cell receptor beta chain sequence, with context. This specimen comes from a study of blood T cell repertoires in COVID-19. Clinical histories supplied by participants themselves formed the basis of cohort assignment. Cohort 3 donors counted as recovered after two negative PCRs, clearance, or resolved symptoms. Germline CDR1 and CDR2: KGHDR and SFDVKD. Between the trimmed V and J ends, which lost 6 bases and 0 bases, there was a span of 11 bases. This CDR3 has 15 residues. The assay was immunoSEQ multiplex PCR, and TCRdb's table has in-frame clones only and misses some. Of about 160,000 clones listed, roughly nine tenths are singletons.

The chain combines TRBV24-1 with TRBJ2-1; weak D call: TRBD2 (6 bases). The source material was PBMCs or T cells enriched from blood (not recorded which). The source of this sequence is a woman aged 45-59 years who had recovered from COVID-19. DNA of the CDR3: TGTGCCACCAGTCGGGGACTGAGCTCCTACAATGAGCAGTTCTTC. It specifies CATSRGLSSYNEQFF.